Listed below are T cell receptor beta chains from one sample, sequenced in a study of beta chain features in type 1 diabetes. The data were produced by immunoSEQ multiplex PCR, yet TCRdb's version contains in-frame clones alone and is incomplete. The data contain 310,000 or so clones, over 14% of them seen just once; the ten biggest clones take up around 0.015%. Specimen: naive CD4+ T cells from blood. The receptors stem from a young man with type 1 diabetes. Each CDR3 is given with its conserved first and last residue. A D gene is named only where the DNA matches it firmly. Not all rows give a size; the values are once, few, many and, for expanded clones, a class.

J	V	D	size	DNA	CDR3
TRBJ1-4	TRBV29-1	-	-	TGCAGCGTTGATACAGGGCCCAATGAAAAACTGTTTTTT	CSVDTGPNEKLFF
TRBJ2-3	TRBV4-3	TRBD1	-	TGCGCCAGCAGCCAAGATCCTCCAGGGGGAGCAGATACGCAGTATTTT	CASSQDPPGGADTQYF
TRBJ2-2	TRBV30	TRBD1	few	TGTGCCTGGAGTGGGGGACAGGGGGCCACCGGGGAGCTGTTTTTT	CAWSGGQGATGELFF
TRBJ2-7	TRBV18	TRBD1	-	TGTGCCAGCTCACTCGACAGGGCCTACGAGCAGTACTTC	CASSLDRAYEQYF
TRBJ1-4	TRBV28	-	-	TGTGCCAGCAGTGAAGACAGTAAGAATGAAAAACTGTTTTTT	CASSEDSKNEKLFF
TRBJ2-6	TRBV4-3	-	-	TGCGCCAGCAGCCACGGACCCGCGGGTGTTTCCACCAACGTCCTGACTTTC	CASSHGPAGVSTNVLTF
TRBJ2-5	TRBV6-1	-	-	TGTGCCAGCAGTGAATTGGGGCGGTCACCCACCACCGGGTACTTC	CASSELGRSPTTGYF
TRBJ1-6	TRBV9	TRBD1	-	TGTGCCAGCAGCGTCGCCGACAGGGCCGTAAGTTCACCCCTCCACTTT	CASSVADRAVSSPLHF
TRBJ1-1	TRBV5-1	-	-	TGCGCCAGCGCCACAGGGCAGGGCACTGAAGCTTTCTTT	CASATGQGTEAFF
TRBJ2-3	TRBV18	TRBD2	-	TGTGCCAGCTCACCACGAGCGGGGGGCAGCACAGATACGCAGTATTTT	CASSPRAGGSTDTQYF
TRBJ2-7	TRBV30	-	few	TGTGCCTGGAGTTACACACCCGGCCCCACAGGCTTC	CAWSYTPGPTGF
TRBJ2-2	TRBV5-1	TRBD2	few	TGCGCCAGCGGTTCAGGACTAGCGGCAAACACCGGGGAGCTGTTTTTT	CASGSGLAANTGELFF
TRBJ2-1	TRBV18	TRBD1	-	TGTGCCAGCTCACCGACAGGGGCCTACAATGAGCAGTTCTTC	CASSPTGAYNEQFF
TRBJ1-5	TRBV30	-	-	TGTGCCTGGAGCGAACAGGGCAGTCAGCCCCAGCATTTT	CAWSEQGSQPQHF
TRBJ2-5	TRBV5-1	-	-	TGCGCCAGCAGCTTGGTACTTCAAGAGACCCAGTACTTC	CASSLVLQETQYF
TRBJ2-5	TRBV11-2	-	-	TGTGCCAGCAGCTTAGGGGCGGGGATCCGGAGGACCCAGTACTTC	CASSLGAGIRRTQYF
TRBJ1-5	TRBV2	TRBD1	few	TGTGCCAGCAGTCCGGGACAGTATAGCAATCAGCCCCAGCATTTT	CASSPGQYSNQPQHF
TRBJ1-4	TRBV2	-	-	TGTGCCAGCATCCAAACTAATGAAAAACTGTTTTTT	CASIQTNEKLFF
TRBJ1-1	TRBV7-8	-	few	TGTGCCAGCAGCATAGTTTGGCAGGGGAACACTGAAGCTTTCTTT	CASSIVWQGNTEAFF
TRBJ2-2	TRBV5-1	-	-	TGCGCCAGCAGCCCCAGGGAAAACGGGGAGCTGTTTTTT	CASSPRENGELFF
TRBJ2-5	TRBV2	-	-	TGTGCCAGCAGTGTTCGGGGGGCGGAGACCCAGTACTTC	CASSVRGAETQYF
TRBJ2-7	TRBV11-2	TRBD1	-	TGTGCCAGCAGCTCAGAGTTAGGGACAGGGGGGATCGAGCAGTACTTC	CASSSELGTGGIEQYF
TRBJ1-4	TRBV5-6	-	-	TGTGCCAGCAGCTCCACAACTAATGAAAAACTGTTTTTT	CASSSTTNEKLFF
TRBJ2-1	TRBV14	-	few	TGTGCCAGCAGCCAAGAGACGGGCCAGCGGACCTACAATGAGCAGTTCTTC	CASSQETGQRTYNEQFF
TRBJ2-7	TRBV28	TRBD2	-	TGTGCCAGCAGTGGGGCGGGAGGGACCTACGAGCAGTACTTC	CASSGAGGTYEQYF
TRBJ1-5	TRBV19	-	few	TGTGCCAGTAGTATCAAGGACAGAACCAATCAGCCCCAGCATTTT	CASSIKDRTNQPQHF
TRBJ1-2	TRBV5-1	-	-	TGCGCCAGCAGCGCCCTGGGCAGGGTCGTCTATGGCTACACCTTC	CASSALGRVVYGYTF
TRBJ1-2	TRBV30	-	few	TGTGCCTGGAGTGTAACCGGCTATGGCTACACCTTC	CAWSVTGYGYTF
TRBJ2-1	TRBV5-4	-	-	TGTGCCAGCAGCCCCGGACAGATATACAATGAGCAGTTCTTC	CASSPGQIYNEQFF
TRBJ2-5	TRBV5-1	-	-	TGCGCCAGCAGCTCTCGGACAGCCCAAGAGACCCAGTACTTC	CASSSRTAQETQYF
TRBJ2-7	TRBV25-1	TRBD1	few	TGTGCCAGCATCCCGGGACAGGGTTCCTACGAGCAGTACTTC	CASIPGQGSYEQYF
TRBJ1-2	TRBV7-2	-	-	TGTGCCAGCAGCTCGCTGGACAGAAACTATGGCTACACCTTC	CASSSLDRNYGYTF
TRBJ2-1	TRBV5-4	TRBD2	few	TGTGCCAGCAGCCCGGGACTAGCGGGAATCAATGAGCAGTTCTTC	CASSPGLAGINEQFF
TRBJ2-5	TRBV18	TRBD1	few	TGTGCCAGCTCACGCGAAACAGGGGAAGAGACCCAGTACTTC	CASSRETGEETQYF
TRBJ2-7	TRBV4-3	TRBD1	few	TGCGCCAGCAGCCACGGTATTGGGACAGGGGGCTACGAGCAGTACTTC	CASSHGIGTGGYEQYF
TRBJ1-1	TRBV7-2	-	-	TGTGCCAGCAGCTTAGGGCCGGGGGCTTTCTTT	CASSLGPGAFF